The rows below give T cell receptor beta chains drawn from one sample of a study of OX40 agonist ivuxolimab in advanced cancers. Produced via immunoSEQ multiplex PCR; TCRdb's table is partial and in-frame only. The repertoire holds about 82,000 clones, with 86% as singletons. The sequenced sample was CD4+ or CD8+ T cells sorted from blood, obtained in a trial of the OX40 agonist ivuxolimab. These receptors were taken from an adult with an advanced solid tumor such as melanoma, head and neck, liver or kidney cancer. CDR3s include the opening cysteine and the closing phenylalanine or tryptophan. The D gene is left open where the match is weak. Clone size is stated in some rows and not others, as once, few, many or a class when expanded.

j_call d_call v_call clone_size cdr3_nt cdr3_aa
TRBJ2-1 . TRBV6-1 few TGTGCCAGCAGTTTCATGGGCACTGAGCAGTTCTTC CASSFMGTEQFF
TRBJ2-3 TRBD2 TRBV7-9 . TGTGCCAGCACCCTAAAGCGGGGCCATGTGGATACGCAGTATTTT CASTLKRGHVDTQYF
TRBJ1-4 . TRBV28 . TGTGCCAGCAGCCCTCGGCCCGGAGGAGAAAAACTGTTTTTT CASSPRPGGEKLFF
TRBJ2-1 TRBD2 TRBV7-2 . TGTGCCAGCAGCTTATCGAGCGGGAGAGCCAATGAGCAGTTCTTC CASSLSSGRANEQFF
TRBJ1-2 . TRBV19 . TGTGCCAGTAGTATGAAGGGTTTTTATGGCTACACCTTC CASSMKGFYGYTF
TRBJ1-5 . TRBV19 . TGTGCCAGTAGTATAGGGGGCTTCACGGGTCAGCCCCAGCATTTT CASSIGGFTGQPQHF
TRBJ1-1 TRBD1 TRBV19 . TGTGCCAGTAAGGGGCGGGGGGACAGGGGGAAGAACACTGAAGCTTTCTTT CASKGRGDRGKNTEAFF
TRBJ2-7 TRBD1 TRBV5-1 . TGCGCCAGCAGCCCACAACCCCGGGGGACAGGGGGCCACGAGCAGTACTTC CASSPQPRGTGGHEQYF
TRBJ2-1 . TRBV19 . TGTGCCAGTAGTCCAGGGGCCTGGGGGGGGCCTATTGAGCAGTTCTTC CASSPGAWGGPIEQFF
TRBJ1-1 . TRBV11-3 . TGTGCCAGCAGCGCTATCGCGGGGGCTGAAGCTTTCTTT CASSAIAGAEAFF
TRBJ2-7 . TRBV6-6 . TGTGCCAGCAGTTGGACAGACTCCTACGAGCAGTACTTC CASSWTDSYEQYF
TRBJ2-7 . TRBV5-1 . TGCGCCAGCAGCTTAGGGAGAATCGTCTACGAGCAGTACTTC CASSLGRIVYEQYF
TRBJ2-1 . TRBV15 . TGTGCCACCAGCAGGGTCGGAACCCCGGGCGAGGAGCAGTTCTTC CATSRVGTPGEEQFF
TRBJ1-5 . TRBV6-5 . TGTGCCAGCAGTGCCTCGGCTGGGTGGCCCCAGCATTTT CASSASAGWPQHF
TRBJ2-2 TRBD1 TRBV18 . TGTGCCAGCTCCCCGACAGGGGGCGGCACCGGGGAGCTGTTTTTT CASSPTGGGTGELFF
TRBJ1-5 . TRBV7-2 . TGTGCCAGCAGTCTACAGGGCCCTGGCAATCAGCCCCAGCATTTT CASSLQGPGNQPQHF
TRBJ2-7 . TRBV7-2 . TGTGCCAGCAGCTTACAGTCAAACTCCTACGAGCAGTACTTC CASSLQSNSYEQYF
TRBJ2-1 TRBD1 TRBV11-3 . TGTGCCAGCAGCCCCCGGGACAGGGTAGGTGAGCAGTTCTTC CASSPRDRVGEQFF
TRBJ1-1 TRBD1 TRBV5-5 . TGTGCCAGCAGGCCGGGACAGGGCCGGAACACTGAAGCTTTCTTT CASRPGQGRNTEAFF
TRBJ2-7 TRBD2 TRBV30 . TGTGCCTGGAGTTGGGCGGGAGGGGCCTACGAGCAGTACTTC CAWSWAGGAYEQYF
TRBJ2-1 . TRBV4-3 . TGCGCCAGCAGCCAAGATCCCACACTTTCCTACAATGAGCAGTTCTTC CASSQDPTLSYNEQFF
TRBJ1-5 TRBD1 TRBV7-9 . TGTGCCAGCAGCGACAGGGTGATGGGAGGCAATCAGCCCCAGCATTTT CASSDRVMGGNQPQHF
TRBJ2-1 TRBD2 TRBV27 . TGTGCCAGCAGCCTGACTAGCGGGTCCTCCTACAATGAGCAGTTCTTC CASSLTSGSSYNEQFF
TRBJ1-5 TRBD1 TRBV6-1 . TGTGCCAGCAGCACACAGGGGCGACAGCCCCAGCATTTT CASSTQGRQPQHF
TRBJ1-5 TRBD1 TRBV5-1 . TGCGCCAGCAGCTTTGGGACAGGGGAGGGTCAGCCCCAGCATTTT CASSFGTGEGQPQHF
TRBJ2-7 . TRBV6-1 few TGTGCCAGCAGTGAAGGTTACGAGCAGTACTTC CASSEGYEQYF
TRBJ2-5 TRBD1 TRBV11-2 once TGTGCCAGCAGCCAGGACAGGCTGAGAGAGCAGTACTTC CASSQDRLREQYF
TRBJ1-2 . TRBV2 . TGTGCCAGCAAAGAGGACTATAACTATGGCTACACCTTC CASKEDYNYGYTF
TRBJ2-1 TRBD2 TRBV7-2 . TGTGCCAGCAGCCAAGGACTAGCGGGAGGGAATGAGCAGTTCTTC CASSQGLAGGNEQFF
TRBJ2-3 . TRBV7-9 . TGTGCCAGCAGCTTCGTGGCAGATACGCAGTATTTT CASSFVADTQYF
TRBJ2-3 TRBD1 TRBV7-6 . TGTGCCAGCAGCCCACAGGGGGCGGTGGATACGCAGTATTTT CASSPQGAVDTQYF
TRBJ2-7 . TRBV19 . TGTGCCAGTAGTATTGGCGGCCGCCCTGACTCCTACGAGCAGTACTTC CASSIGGRPDSYEQYF
TRBJ2-7 . TRBV30 . TGTGCCTGGAGTGGGACAAAGTCCTACGAGCAGTACTTC CAWSGTKSYEQYF
TRBJ1-1 . TRBV6-5 . TGTGCCAGCAGTTACTTCCGAACAGGGATGAACACTGAAGCTTTCTTT CASSYFRTGMNTEAFF
TRBJ1-2 . TRBV5-4 . TGTGCCAGCACCTCCGGGAGCAGAGAAGGAGGCTACACCTTC CASTSGSREGGYTF
TRBJ2-1 TRBD2 TRBV30 . TGTGCCTGGTCCTCCGGGACTAGCCACAATGAGCAGTTCTTC CAWSSGTSHNEQFF
TRBJ1-1 . TRBV6-5 . TGTGCCAGCAGTTACGGGCAGTTGGCTGAAGCTTTCTTT CASSYGQLAEAFF
TRBJ2-3 TRBD2 TRBV7-2 once TGTGCCAGCAGCATTCTAGCGGGAGCAGATACGCAGTATTTT CASSILAGADTQYF
TRBJ2-1 TRBD2 TRBV7-2 . TGTGCCAGCAGCTTCGGACTAGCGGCTGAGCAGTTCTTC CASSFGLAAEQFF
TRBJ1-2 TRBD1 TRBV14 . TGTGCCAGCAGCGCGGACAGGGCCTATGGCTACACCTTC CASSADRAYGYTF